This T cell receptor beta chain emerged from a study of T cells in narcolepsy. Trimming left V 5 bases short and J 6 bases short, with 17 bases between. There are 14 residues in the CDR3. Germline lookup yields CDR1 SGHDT and CDR2 YYEEEE. Assay used: immunoSEQ multiplex PCR; TCRdb lists only in-frame clones, some missing. The sample records around 27,000 clones, approximately 85% being singletons. The V call is TRBV5-6, the J call TRBJ1-2, with no clear D. Material for sequencing was CD45RA- memory CD4+ T cells from PBMCs. This sequence originates from a human donor with narcolepsy. CDR3 sequence (DNA): TGTGCCAGCAGTCAGATCCGCGCTGGTGATGGCTACACCTTC. Encoded protein: CASSQIRAGDGYTF.